Here is one T cell receptor beta chain with its context. What it recognizes is unknown. The PCR ran on 60 Vbeta and 13 Jbeta primers. Here immunoSEQ multiplex PCR was the method, and the copy in TCRdb shows in-frame clones only, minus some. The sample yields under 200,000 clones, around 78% seen once. The CDR3 covers 15 residues. From germline, CDR1 is MNHEY and CDR2 SVGAGI. The record originates from a study of cytomegalovirus exposure and HLA in healthy donors. Study-wide background: Earlier results showed roughly 110 million unique TCR beta sequences derived from 150 million to 200 million T cells.

Study-level findings and limits: Associated with HLA alleles at 0.05 false discovery rate in a later analysis were over 15,000 TCR beta sequences. CMV serostatus was the only immune exposure information that was available.

The specimen was PBMCs. The gene calls are TRBV6-5 and TRBJ2-5, with 7 bases fitting TRBD1. The J call may not be correct, given that the DNA end is closer to TRBJ2-7. The sequence was obtained from a woman younger than 45 in good health and CMV-seropositive. CDR3 nucleotide sequence: TGTGCCAGCAGTTACTATCGACAGGGACCCTACGAGCAGTACTTC. Protein product: CASSYYRQGPYEQYF.